The rows below give T cell receptor beta chains drawn from one sample of a study of OX40 agonist ivuxolimab in advanced cancers. Only in-frame clones appear in the TCRdb table, and some are missing; sequencing was by immunoSEQ multiplex PCR. The data contain around 63,000 clones, around 87% of them singletons. The sample consisted of CD4+ or CD8+ T cells sorted from blood, taken in a trial of the OX40 agonist ivuxolimab. The receptor set was obtained from an adult with an advanced solid tumor such as melanoma, head and neck, liver or kidney cancer. CDR3s include the opening cysteine and the closing phenylalanine or tryptophan. The order of the fields is D gene, V gene, J gene, clone size, CDR3 protein, CDR3 DNA. The D gene is left open where the match is weak. Size is omitted from some rows. Given values are once, few, many or a class for expanded clones.

D: TRBD1
V: TRBV5-1
J: TRBJ2-7
size: NA
CDR3: CASRTGTGDSYEQYF
DNA: TGCGCCAGCAGAACCGGGACAGGGGATTCCTACGAGCAGTACTTC

D: NA
V: TRBV7-2
J: TRBJ1-5
size: NA
CDR3: CASSLEGTGVPQHF
DNA: TGTGCCAGCAGCTTAGAGGGGACGGGGGTGCCCCAGCATTTT

D: TRBD1
V: TRBV5-4
J: TRBJ2-1
size: NA
CDR3: CASSSGTGGDEQFF
DNA: TGTGCCAGCAGCTCCGGGACAGGGGGGGATGAGCAGTTCTTC

D: NA
V: TRBV4-1
J: TRBJ2-1
size: NA
CDR3: CASSQARGAGEQFF
DNA: TGCGCCAGCAGCCAAGCGAGGGGAGCAGGTGAGCAGTTCTTC

D: TRBD1
V: TRBV6-1
J: TRBJ1-1
size: NA
CDR3: CASSEWLTGGRLNTEAFF
DNA: TGTGCCAGCAGTGAATGGCTAACAGGGGGACGATTGAACACTGAAGCTTTCTTT

D: TRBD1
V: TRBV6-5
J: TRBJ1-3
size: NA
CDR3: CASKTGDSGNTIYF
DNA: TGTGCCAGCAAAACGGGGGACAGTGGAAACACCATATATTTT

D: TRBD2
V: TRBV28
J: TRBJ2-7
size: NA
CDR3: CASSPWGGTNEQYF
DNA: TGTGCCAGCAGCCCGTGGGGAGGGACGAACGAGCAGTACTTC

D: NA
V: TRBV7-3
J: TRBJ2-2
size: NA
CDR3: CASSLGASPFRELFF
DNA: TGTGCCAGCAGCTTAGGGGCTAGCCCTTTCCGGGAGCTGTTTTTT

D: NA
V: TRBV6-5
J: TRBJ1-1
size: NA
CDR3: CASSSRGNEAFF
DNA: TGTGCCAGCAGTTCCCGGGGGAATGAAGCTTTCTTT

D: NA
V: TRBV6-5
J: TRBJ2-7
size: once
CDR3: CASSYSGTLYEQYF
DNA: TGTGCCAGCAGTTACTCCGGGACGCTCTACGAGCAGTACTTC

D: NA
V: TRBV7-9
J: TRBJ2-2
size: NA
CDR3: CASSLGGATGELFF
DNA: TGTGCCAGCAGCCTCGGGGGAGCCACCGGGGAGCTGTTTTTT

D: NA
V: TRBV7-2
J: TRBJ2-6
size: once
CDR3: CASSPRAESSGANVLTF
DNA: TGTGCCAGCAGCCCAAGGGCGGAAAGCTCTGGGGCCAACGTCCTGACTTTC

D: NA
V: TRBV6-5
J: TRBJ2-1
size: NA
CDR3: CASSKDNEQFF
DNA: TGTGCCAGCAGTAAAGACAATGAGCAGTTCTTC

D: TRBD2
V: TRBV28
J: TRBJ2-1
size: few
CDR3: CASSPWTSPHEQFF
DNA: TGTGCCAGCAGCCCTTGGACTAGCCCCCATGAGCAGTTCTTC

D: TRBD2
V: TRBV19
J: TRBJ2-1
size: NA
CDR3: CASSIAGLAGSYNEQFF
DNA: TGTGCCAGTAGTATAGCGGGACTAGCGGGCTCCTACAATGAGCAGTTCTTC

D: NA
V: TRBV10-1
J: TRBJ2-3
size: NA
CDR3: CASSNGETQYF
DNA: TGCGCCAGCAGTAACGGTGAGACGCAGTATTTT

D: TRBD1
V: TRBV7-2
J: TRBJ2-1
size: NA
CDR3: CASSLQGAVSYNEQFF
DNA: TGTGCCAGCAGCTTACAGGGGGCGGTCTCCTACAATGAGCAGTTCTTC

D: NA
V: TRBV4-1
J: TRBJ2-3
size: NA
CDR3: CASSQVWAQDTQYF
DNA: TGCGCCAGCAGCCAAGTCTGGGCCCAAGATACGCAGTATTTT

D: TRBD2
V: TRBV2
J: TRBJ2-1
size: NA
CDR3: CASSPLAGGVSYNEQFF
DNA: TGTGCCAGCAGCCCGTTGGCGGGGGGTGTTTCCTACAATGAGCAGTTCTTC

D: TRBD2
V: TRBV4-2
J: TRBJ2-1
size: NA
CDR3: CASSQSGTSGMSDKQFF
DNA: TGTGCCAGCAGCCAATCCGGGACTAGCGGGATGAGCGATAAGCAGTTCTTC

D: NA
V: TRBV5-4
J: TRBJ2-7
size: NA
CDR3: CANPTGRFSYEQYF
DNA: TGTGCCAACCCGACAGGCCGCTTCTCCTACGAGCAGTACTTC

D: NA
V: TRBV6-1
J: TRBJ2-1
size: NA
CDR3: CASSEVGPTYNEQFF
DNA: TGTGCCAGCAGTGAGGTAGGGCCGACCTACAATGAGCAGTTCTTC

D: TRBD1
V: TRBV9
J: TRBJ1-1
size: once
CDR3: CASSTDRAGAEAFF
DNA: TGTGCCAGCAGCACCGACAGGGCGGGGGCTGAAGCTTTCTTT

D: NA
V: TRBV4-1
J: TRBJ2-3
size: NA
CDR3: CASSQDSGEITDTQYF
DNA: TGCGCCAGCAGCCAAGATTCCGGGGAGATCACAGATACGCAGTATTTT

D: NA
V: TRBV19
J: TRBJ1-2
size: NA
CDR3: CASSISFSNYGYTF
DNA: TGTGCCAGTAGTATAAGTTTCTCTAACTATGGCTACACCTTC

D: TRBD1
V: TRBV5-1
J: TRBJ1-2
size: once
CDR3: CASSPGGLMLRGYTF
DNA: TGCGCCAGCAGCCCAGGGGGGCTAATGCTTAGGGGCTACACCTTC

D: TRBD1
V: TRBV2
J: TRBJ1-5
size: once
CDR3: CASIRDRAGQPQHF
DNA: TGTGCCAGCATAAGGGACAGGGCTGGGCAGCCCCAGCATTTT

D: NA
V: TRBV10-1
J: TRBJ2-1
size: NA
CDR3: CASSAAGLTFYNEQFF
DNA: TGCGCCAGCAGTGCCGCGGGACTTACATTCTACAATGAGCAGTTCTTC

D: NA
V: TRBV6-1
J: TRBJ2-3
size: NA
CDR3: CASSKFRVNTDTQYF
DNA: TGTGCCAGCAGTAAGTTCCGGGTGAACACAGATACGCAGTATTTT

D: NA
V: TRBV7-9
J: TRBJ2-1
size: once
CDR3: CASSQWVGTDNEQFF
DNA: TGTGCCAGCAGCCAATGGGTGGGAACTGACAATGAGCAGTTCTTC

D: NA
V: TRBV6-5
J: TRBJ1-4
size: NA
CDR3: CASSSVGGRSEKLFF
DNA: TGTGCCAGCAGCTCGGTAGGGGGGCGCAGCGAAAAACTGTTTTTT

D: NA
V: TRBV29-1
J: TRBJ1-1
size: NA
CDR3: CSVKGRSFGATEAFF
DNA: TGCAGCGTTAAGGGCAGATCCTTTGGGGCCACTGAAGCTTTCTTT

D: TRBD2
V: TRBV2
J: TRBJ2-2
size: NA
CDR3: CASSGGTSGVTGELFF
DNA: TGTGCCAGCAGTGGGGGGACTAGCGGGGTCACCGGGGAGCTGTTTTTT

D: NA
V: TRBV18
J: TRBJ1-2
size: NA
CDR3: CASSPGQVYGYTF
DNA: TGTGCCAGCTCACCAGGGCAGGTTTATGGCTACACCTTC

D: NA
V: TRBV18
J: TRBJ2-5
size: NA
CDR3: CASSPRQEETQYF
DNA: TGTGCCAGCTCACCGCGACAGGAGGAGACCCAGTACTTC

D: NA
V: TRBV2
J: TRBJ2-5
size: NA
CDR3: CASSDGGRETQYF
DNA: TGTGCCAGCAGTGATGGGGGTAGGGAGACCCAGTACTTC

D: NA
V: TRBV6-4
J: TRBJ1-1
size: NA
CDR3: CASRVQGGTEAFF
DNA: TGTGCCAGCAGGGTACAGGGTGGCACTGAAGCTTTCTTT

D: NA
V: TRBV6-4
J: TRBJ1-6
size: NA
CDR3: CASSAQQNSPLHF
DNA: TGTGCCAGCAGTGCTCAGCAAAATTCACCCCTCCACTTT

D: TRBD1
V: TRBV19
J: TRBJ2-3
size: NA
CDR3: CASKTGTGSDTQYF
DNA: TGTGCCAGTAAAACCGGGACAGGATCAGATACGCAGTATTTT

D: NA
V: TRBV20-1
J: TRBJ2-1
size: NA
CDR3: CSARGSGGQFF
DNA: TGCAGTGCTAGAGGGTCCGGGGGGCAGTTCTTC

D: NA
V: TRBV11-2
J: TRBJ2-6
size: NA
CDR3: CASRRPGRSGANVLTF
DNA: TGTGCCAGCAGACGGCCAGGGCGCTCTGGGGCCAACGTCCTGACTTTC

D: NA
V: TRBV9
J: TRBJ1-1
size: NA
CDR3: CASSARTANTEAFF
DNA: TGTGCCAGCAGCGCCCGGACAGCAAACACTGAAGCTTTCTTT

D: TRBD1
V: TRBV9
J: TRBJ2-7
size: NA
CDR3: CASSLGTGGKYYEQYF
DNA: TGTGCCAGCAGTCTAGGGACAGGGGGCAAATACTACGAGCAGTACTTC

D: NA
V: TRBV5-6
J: TRBJ2-2
size: NA
CDR3: CASSLGWDSNTGELFF
DNA: TGTGCCAGCAGCTTGGGTTGGGACTCCAACACCGGGGAGCTGTTTTTT

D: TRBD1
V: TRBV2
J: TRBJ1-4
size: NA
CDR3: CASIRDRVEKLFF
DNA: TGTGCCAGCATCCGGGACAGGGTCGAAAAACTGTTTTTT

D: NA
V: TRBV19
J: TRBJ2-3
size: NA
CDR3: CASSRAITTDTQYF
DNA: TGTGCCAGTAGCCGAGCCATCACCACAGATACGCAGTATTTT

D: NA
V: TRBV5-1
J: TRBJ2-6
size: NA
CDR3: CASSLALSTGANVLTF
DNA: TGCGCCAGCAGCTTGGCCCTATCTACTGGGGCCAACGTCCTGACTTTC

D: NA
V: TRBV10-1
J: TRBJ2-3
size: once
CDR3: CASSDSGGSTDTQYF
DNA: TGCGCCAGCAGTGATTCAGGGGGGAGCACAGATACGCAGTATTTT

D: TRBD1
V: TRBV29-1
J: TRBJ2-2
size: NA
CDR3: CSVDPNRGTGELFF
DNA: TGCAGCGTTGACCCAAACAGGGGTACCGGGGAGCTGTTTTTT

D: TRBD1
V: TRBV7-2
J: TRBJ1-2
size: NA
CDR3: CASSTTTGSPYGYTF
DNA: TGTGCCAGCAGCACTACGACAGGGAGCCCTTATGGCTACACCTTC

D: NA
V: TRBV5-1
J: TRBJ2-7
size: NA
CDR3: CASRPDGSSYEQYF
DNA: TGCGCCAGCAGACCGGACGGTTCCTCCTACGAGCAGTACTTC

D: NA
V: TRBV18
J: TRBJ2-5
size: NA
CDR3: CASSPDQQETQYF
DNA: TGTGCCAGCTCACCGGACCAGCAAGAGACCCAGTACTTC

D: TRBD1
V: TRBV7-9
J: TRBJ2-7
size: NA
CDR3: CASSLAQGALYEQYF
DNA: TGTGCCAGCAGCTTAGCACAGGGGGCTCTCTACGAGCAGTACTTC

D: NA
V: TRBV28
J: TRBJ1-5
size: NA
CDR3: CASSLYQAHQPQHF
DNA: TGTGCCAGCAGTTTATACCAGGCTCATCAGCCCCAGCATTTT

D: NA
V: TRBV5-4
J: TRBJ2-6
size: NA
CDR3: CASRDESGANVLTF
DNA: TGTGCCAGCAGGGATGAATCTGGGGCCAACGTCCTGACTTTC